One TCR beta chain is described in this entry. What it binds is unknown. These data belong to a study of response to subunit inactivated influenza vaccine. Via MiXCR, TCRdb re-called the RT-PCR reads, giving one row per CDR3 protein. The sample lists around 320,000 distinct CDR3 sequences, roughly 22% occurring once. Study-level results: Seasonal influenza vaccination, on each occasion, was suggested by the authors to recruit few new T cells.

The CDR3 is made up of 13 amino acids. The ends lost 3 bases at V and 9 bases at J; junction bases unmatched: 7. Per germline, CDR1 GTSNPN and CDR2 SVGIG (reference sequence). V and J are TRBV30 and TRBJ2-1; 8 positions agree with TRBD1. The sequencing here drew on PBMCs from blood, taken less than 22 months after vaccination. The TCR originated in a man between 50 and 75 years old who received an inactivated influenza vaccine. CDR3 sequence reads: CAWRNPGGGEQFF. The CDR3 nucleotides are TGTGCCTGGAGGAACCCAGGGGGCGGTGAGCAGTTCTTC.